These T cell receptor beta chains were read from a single sample in a study of T cell responses to AZD1222 COVID-19 vaccine. Repertoires were generated with immunoSEQ multiplex PCR, while TCRdb's copy carries only in-frame clones and drops some. The sample has 83,000 or so clones, approximately 87% seen once. The sequenced sample was peripheral blood, obtained on day 0 of MenACWY control vaccination. Receptors were obtained from an adult in good health. Both conserved end residues are part of each CDR3. Fields, in order: CDR3 protein, CDR3 DNA, clone size, CDR3 length, V gene, D gene, J gene. A D gene is named only where the DNA matches it firmly. Size values are once, few and many counts, or a class for expanded clones, and some rows have none.

cdr3_aa: CASSLAGIATQYF
cdr3_nt: TGTGCCAGCAGCTTAGCAGGGATTGCGACCCAGTACTTC
clone_size: -
cdr3_length: 13
v_call: TRBV7-9
d_call: -
j_call: TRBJ2-5

cdr3_aa: CASSLFRQVRTEAFF
cdr3_nt: TGTGCCAGCAGCTTATTTCGACAGGTACGAACTGAAGCTTTCTTT
clone_size: -
cdr3_length: 15
v_call: TRBV7-9
d_call: -
j_call: TRBJ1-1

cdr3_aa: CASRASGNYEQYF
cdr3_nt: TGTGCCAGCAGAGCTAGCGGGAATTACGAGCAGTACTTC
clone_size: -
cdr3_length: 13
v_call: TRBV28
d_call: TRBD2
j_call: TRBJ2-7

cdr3_aa: CASSSLFERVQTNYGYTF
cdr3_nt: TGTGCCAGCAGCTCCCTTTTTGAGAGGGTACAGACTAACTATGGCTACACCTTC
clone_size: few
cdr3_length: 18
v_call: TRBV11-2
d_call: -
j_call: TRBJ1-2

cdr3_aa: CASSQAPTEVPQHF
cdr3_nt: TGCGCCAGCAGCCAAGCGCCTACGGAGGTTCCCCAGCATTTT
clone_size: -
cdr3_length: 14
v_call: TRBV4-3
d_call: -
j_call: TRBJ1-5

cdr3_aa: CASSRKGGGWTEAFF
cdr3_nt: TGTGCCAGCAGTAGGAAGGGTGGGGGTTGGACTGAAGCTTTCTTT
clone_size: -
cdr3_length: 15
v_call: TRBV27
d_call: -
j_call: TRBJ1-1

cdr3_aa: CASSQDLSSPYEQYF
cdr3_nt: TGCGCCAGCAGCCAAGATCTCAGTAGCCCCTACGAGCAGTACTTC
clone_size: -
cdr3_length: 15
v_call: TRBV4-3
d_call: -
j_call: TRBJ2-7

cdr3_aa: CSVEGKGRENEKLFF
cdr3_nt: TGCAGCGTTGAAGGTAAAGGCAGGGAGAATGAAAAACTGTTTTTT
clone_size: -
cdr3_length: 15
v_call: TRBV29-1
d_call: -
j_call: TRBJ1-4

cdr3_aa: CASSSGLAGIFGQYF
cdr3_nt: TGTGCCAGCAGTTCGGGACTAGCGGGAATATTCGGGCAGTACTTC
clone_size: once
cdr3_length: 15
v_call: TRBV11-1
d_call: TRBD2
j_call: TRBJ2-7

cdr3_aa: CAKDTQYF
cdr3_nt: TGTGCCAAGGATACGCAGTATTTT
clone_size: -
cdr3_length: 8
v_call: TRBV27
d_call: -
j_call: TRBJ2-3

cdr3_aa: CASSSTGSSYNSPLHF
cdr3_nt: TGTGCCAGCAGTTCTACAGGGTCCTCCTATAATTCACCCCTCCACTTT
clone_size: -
cdr3_length: 16
v_call: TRBV28
d_call: -
j_call: TRBJ1-6

cdr3_aa: CASSLDRSSGNTIYF
cdr3_nt: TGCGCCAGCAGCTTGGACCGGAGCTCTGGAAACACCATATATTTT
clone_size: -
cdr3_length: 15
v_call: TRBV10-2
d_call: -
j_call: TRBJ1-3

cdr3_aa: CASSLGAGGPLYEQYF
cdr3_nt: TGTGCCAGCAGCTTGGGCGCGGGAGGGCCCCTCTACGAGCAGTACTTC
clone_size: -
cdr3_length: 16
v_call: TRBV5-4
d_call: TRBD2
j_call: TRBJ2-7

cdr3_aa: CSVFSGGGHEQYF
cdr3_nt: TGCAGCGTTTTTTCAGGGGGCGGACACGAGCAGTACTTC
clone_size: few
cdr3_length: 13
v_call: TRBV29-1
d_call: TRBD1
j_call: TRBJ2-7

cdr3_aa: CASSWETSGTADSYEQYF
cdr3_nt: TGCGCCAGCAGCTGGGAAACCAGCGGGACAGCGGATTCTTACGAGCAGTACTTC
clone_size: -
cdr3_length: 18
v_call: TRBV5-1
d_call: -
j_call: TRBJ2-7

cdr3_aa: CASSSWVAGGGGNEQFF
cdr3_nt: TGTGCCAGCAGCTCCTGGGTAGCGGGAGGAGGTGGGAATGAGCAGTTCTTC
clone_size: -
cdr3_length: 17
v_call: TRBV6-2/TRBV6-3
d_call: TRBD2
j_call: TRBJ2-1

cdr3_aa: CASSPTTGSLQPQHF
cdr3_nt: TGTGCCAGCAGTCCTACTACAGGTTCGCTACAGCCCCAGCATTTT
clone_size: -
cdr3_length: 15
v_call: TRBV6-5
d_call: -
j_call: TRBJ1-5

cdr3_aa: CASSLDPDQPQHF
cdr3_nt: TGTGCCAGCAGCTTAGACCCGGATCAGCCCCAGCATTTT
clone_size: -
cdr3_length: 13
v_call: TRBV11-2
d_call: -
j_call: TRBJ1-5

cdr3_aa: CASNYLGTEAFF
cdr3_nt: TGTGCCAGCAACTATCTAGGAACTGAAGCTTTCTTT
clone_size: -
cdr3_length: 12
v_call: TRBV28
d_call: -
j_call: TRBJ1-1

cdr3_aa: CASSTNTEAFF
cdr3_nt: TGTGCCAGCAGCACGAACACTGAAGCTTTCTTT
clone_size: -
cdr3_length: 11
v_call: TRBV28
d_call: -
j_call: TRBJ1-1

cdr3_aa: CASSPRTGLTDTQYF
cdr3_nt: TGCGCCAGCAGCCCCCGGACTGGCCTCACAGATACGCAGTATTTT
clone_size: -
cdr3_length: 15
v_call: TRBV5-1
d_call: -
j_call: TRBJ2-3

cdr3_aa: CASSYGGVMNTEAFF
cdr3_nt: TGTGCCAGCAGTTACGGCGGGGTCATGAACACTGAAGCTTTCTTT
clone_size: -
cdr3_length: 15
v_call: TRBV6-5
d_call: -
j_call: TRBJ1-1

cdr3_aa: CASLRLAGSNEQFF
cdr3_nt: TGTGCCAGCCTCAGACTAGCGGGCAGCAATGAGCAGTTCTTC
clone_size: -
cdr3_length: 14
v_call: TRBV27
d_call: TRBD2
j_call: TRBJ2-1

cdr3_aa: CATVWGDNEQFF
cdr3_nt: TGTGCCACCGTGTGGGGGGACAATGAGCAGTTCTTC
clone_size: -
cdr3_length: 12
v_call: TRBV6-5
d_call: -
j_call: TRBJ2-1

cdr3_aa: CASSSALAAMGELFF
cdr3_nt: TGTGCCAGCAGCTCCGCTCTAGCGGCGATGGGGGAGCTGTTTTTT
clone_size: -
cdr3_length: 15
v_call: TRBV7-9
d_call: TRBD2
j_call: TRBJ2-2

cdr3_aa: CASSLSTTVQAEAFF
cdr3_nt: TGCGCCAGCAGCTTGTCGACGACCGTTCAGGCTGAAGCTTTCTTT
clone_size: -
cdr3_length: 15
v_call: TRBV5-1
d_call: -
j_call: TRBJ1-1

cdr3_aa: CASSKGAAISETQYF
cdr3_nt: TGCGCCAGCAGCAAGGGAGCGGCCATCTCAGAGACCCAGTACTTC
clone_size: -
cdr3_length: 15
v_call: TRBV4-3
d_call: -
j_call: TRBJ2-5

cdr3_aa: CASREQGNYGYTF
cdr3_nt: TGTGCCAGTAGGGAACAGGGGAACTATGGCTACACCTTC
clone_size: -
cdr3_length: 13
v_call: TRBV19
d_call: TRBD1
j_call: TRBJ1-2

cdr3_aa: CTSSLGQGEVVEQYF
cdr3_nt: TGCACCAGCAGCCTCGGACAGGGGGAGGTTGTCGAGCAGTACTTC
clone_size: -
cdr3_length: 15
v_call: TRBV1
d_call: -
j_call: TRBJ2-7

cdr3_aa: CASSPRETGELFF
cdr3_nt: TGTGCCAGCAGCCCGCGGGAGACCGGGGAGCTGTTTTTT
clone_size: -
cdr3_length: 13
v_call: TRBV7-2
d_call: TRBD2
j_call: TRBJ2-2

cdr3_aa: CASSLDGNYGYTF
cdr3_nt: TGTGCCAGCAGTTTAGATGGCAACTATGGCTACACCTTC
clone_size: -
cdr3_length: 13
v_call: TRBV28
d_call: -
j_call: TRBJ1-2

cdr3_aa: CASSQTGTHDSNEQFF
cdr3_nt: TGTGCCAGTAGTCAGACCGGGACTCATGATTCCAATGAGCAGTTCTTC
clone_size: once
cdr3_length: 16
v_call: TRBV19
d_call: -
j_call: TRBJ2-1

cdr3_aa: CASSGPTLASYNEQFF
cdr3_nt: TGTGCCAGCAGTGGCCCTACTTTGGCTTCCTACAATGAGCAGTTCTTC
clone_size: -
cdr3_length: 16
v_call: TRBV6-1
d_call: -
j_call: TRBJ2-1

cdr3_aa: CATSRVIAGAYEQYF
cdr3_nt: TGTGCCACCAGCAGAGTAATAGCGGGGGCCTACGAGCAGTACTTC
clone_size: -
cdr3_length: 15
v_call: TRBV15
d_call: TRBD2
j_call: TRBJ2-7

cdr3_aa: CASSVSTGTDTQYF
cdr3_nt: TGTGCCAGCAGCGTATCGACAGGGACAGATACGCAGTATTTT
clone_size: -
cdr3_length: 14
v_call: TRBV3-1/TRBV3-2
d_call: TRBD1
j_call: TRBJ2-3

cdr3_aa: CASSSNRDQPQHF
cdr3_nt: TGTGCCAGCAGCTCGAACCGAGATCAGCCCCAGCATTTT
clone_size: -
cdr3_length: 13
v_call: TRBV7-9
d_call: -
j_call: TRBJ1-5

cdr3_aa: CATGGTGGARHGYTF
cdr3_nt: TGTGCCACAGGCGGGACAGGGGGCGCAAGGCATGGCTACACCTTC
clone_size: -
cdr3_length: 15
v_call: TRBV28
d_call: TRBD1
j_call: TRBJ1-2

cdr3_aa: CASSYGTNSYNEQFF
cdr3_nt: TGTGCCAGCAGCTATGGGACAAACTCCTACAATGAGCAGTTCTTC
clone_size: once
cdr3_length: 15
v_call: TRBV28
d_call: -
j_call: TRBJ2-1

cdr3_aa: CASSLRLTSGNTGELFF
cdr3_nt: TGTGCCAGCAGTTTGCGGCTGACTAGCGGGAACACCGGGGAGCTGTTTTTT
clone_size: -
cdr3_length: 17
v_call: TRBV27
d_call: TRBD2
j_call: TRBJ2-2

cdr3_aa: CASSLRDWDNEQFF
cdr3_nt: TGTGCCAGCAGCCTCCGGGACTGGGACAATGAGCAGTTCTTC
clone_size: -
cdr3_length: 14
v_call: TRBV11-3
d_call: -
j_call: TRBJ2-1

cdr3_aa: CATSKAGSYEQYF
cdr3_nt: TGCGCCACCAGCAAAGCAGGGAGCTACGAGCAGTACTTC
clone_size: -
cdr3_length: 13
v_call: TRBV6-5
d_call: -
j_call: TRBJ2-7

cdr3_aa: CASSSSVNTGELFF
cdr3_nt: -
clone_size: -
cdr3_length: 14
v_call: TRBV6-2/TRBV6-3
d_call: -
j_call: TRBJ2-2

cdr3_aa: CASSLEGDTEAFF
cdr3_nt: TGTGCCAGCAGCCTAGAAGGCGACACTGAAGCTTTCTTT
clone_size: -
cdr3_length: 13
v_call: TRBV3-1/TRBV3-2
d_call: -
j_call: TRBJ1-1

cdr3_aa: CASSLETGFELEAFF
cdr3_nt: TGTGCCAGCAGCCTCGAAACAGGGTTCGAACTTGAAGCTTTCTTT
clone_size: few
cdr3_length: 15
v_call: TRBV7-2
d_call: -
j_call: TRBJ1-1

cdr3_aa: CSVDIGGGQPQHF
cdr3_nt: TGCAGCGTTGACATCGGTGGGGGTCAGCCCCAGCATTTT
clone_size: -
cdr3_length: 13
v_call: TRBV29-1
d_call: -
j_call: TRBJ1-5

cdr3_aa: CASSWAQGNTIYF
cdr3_nt: TGTGCCAGCAGCTGGGCCCAGGGAAACACCATATATTTT
clone_size: -
cdr3_length: 13
v_call: TRBV7-2
d_call: -
j_call: TRBJ1-3

cdr3_aa: CASSWGTSGSRTGELFF
cdr3_nt: TGTGCCAGCAGCTGGGGGACTAGCGGGAGTCGGACCGGGGAGCTGTTTTTT
clone_size: -
cdr3_length: 17
v_call: TRBV6-2/TRBV6-3
d_call: TRBD2
j_call: TRBJ2-2

cdr3_aa: CASSDRGYNSPLHF
cdr3_nt: TGTGCCAGTAGCGACCGGGGTTATAATTCACCCCTCCACTTT
clone_size: once
cdr3_length: 14
v_call: TRBV19
d_call: -
j_call: TRBJ1-6

cdr3_aa: CATGPFRWGVQGTEAFF
cdr3_nt: TGTGCCACCGGCCCCTTTCGGTGGGGGGTTCAAGGCACTGAAGCTTTCTTT
clone_size: -
cdr3_length: 17
v_call: TRBV28
d_call: -
j_call: TRBJ1-1

cdr3_aa: CASGDSGWNEQFF
cdr3_nt: TGTGCCAGTGGGGATTCCGGGTGGAATGAGCAGTTCTTC
clone_size: -
cdr3_length: 13
v_call: TRBV19
d_call: -
j_call: TRBJ2-1

cdr3_aa: CASSLVRDRLNEQFF
cdr3_nt: TGTGCCAGCAGTTTGGTGAGGGACAGGCTCAATGAGCAGTTCTTC
clone_size: once
cdr3_length: 15
v_call: TRBV27
d_call: TRBD1
j_call: TRBJ2-1

cdr3_aa: CASSFSAPSQYF
cdr3_nt: TGTGCCAGCAGTTTCTCGGCTCCGAGCCAGTACTTC
clone_size: -
cdr3_length: 12
v_call: TRBV28
d_call: -
j_call: TRBJ2-5